The 21 T cell receptor beta chains presented below share a single source sample, sequenced in a study of T cell responses to AZD1222 COVID-19 vaccine. TCRdb keeps only in-frame clones here, not all; method: immunoSEQ multiplex PCR. The sample comprises 80,000 or so clones, 80% to 95% of which are singletons, and approximately 4.5% rests with the top ten. Here the sequenced sample was peripheral blood, taken 28 days after the second AZD1222 dose. Receptor source: an adult who received the AZD1222 COVID-19 vaccine.

The V and J genes are TRBV5-1 and TRBJ2-7; TRBD1 or TRBD2 may be the D gene (5 bases each). The CDR3 has 15 residues. The germline V gene has CDR1 SGHRS and CDR2 YFSETQ. Trimming took off 0 bases at V and 4 bases at J, with 14 bases between the two ends. The CDR3 reads CASSLDPGQEYEQYF. CDR3 nucleotides: TGCGCCAGCAGCTTGGACCCGGGGCAGGAGTACGAGCAGTACTTC.

This sequence joins TRBV7-2 and TRBJ2-7; perhaps TRBD1 as D (6 bases). V lost 1 base and J 7 bases, leaving 20 bases between the germline ends. Looked up from germline, CDR1 is SGHTA and CDR2 is FQGNSA. The CDR3 is 16 residues long. CDR3 region: CASSLEGGQGLEEQYF. CDR3 nucleotide sequence: TGTGCCAGCAGCTTAGAGGGTGGTCAGGGGCTCGAGGAGCAGTACTTC. The full variable domain, in which reference TRBV7-2 and TRBJ2-7 provide the parts outside the CDR3, is GAGVSQSPSNKVTEKGKDVELRCDPISGHTALYWYRQSLGQGLEFLIYFQGNSAPDKSGLPSDRFSAERTGGSVSTLTIQRTQQEDSAVYLCASSLEGGQGLEEQYFGPGTRLTVT.

This clone has just one count. V is TRBV12-3 or TRBV12-4 and J is TRBJ2-3; D is possibly TRBD2 (6 bases). CDR3 length equals 12 residues. V gave up 3 bases and J gave up 5 bases, with 6 bases separating them. The CDR3 nucleotides are TGTGCCAGCAGTTTGCGGGAAGATACGCAGTATTTT. Translated, it gives CASSLREDTQYF.

This clone was seen only once. This sequence joins TRBV19 and TRBJ1-4; TRBD1 might be the D (5 bases). Per germline, CDR1 LNHDA and CDR2 SQIVND (reference sequence). There are 15 residues in the CDR3. V was clipped by 9 bases and J by 8 bases, with 22 bases between them. CDR3: CASRGTANGGEKLFF. The CDR3 nucleotides are TGTGCCAGCAGAGGGACTGCTAACGGAGGGGAAAAACTGTTTTTT. Together with reference TRBV19 and TRBJ1-4, the CDR3 gives the full variable domain: DGGITQSPKYLFRKEGQNVTLSCEQNLNHDAMYWYRQDPGQGLRLIYYSQIVNDFQKGDIAEGYSVSREKKESFPLTVTSAQKNPTAFYLCASRGTANGGEKLFFGSGTQLSVL.

The chain employs TRBV9 and TRBJ1-6; D remains ambiguous. The CDR3 has 16 residues. V lost 0 bases to trimming and J lost 9 bases, with 16 bases between them. From germline, CDR1 is SGDLS and CDR2 YYNGEE. The CDR3 DNA reads as TGTGCCAGCAGCGTAGACGGAGACATGGGGAGTTCACCCCTCCACTTT. This translates into CASSVDGDMGSSPLHF.

This rearrangement joins TRBV13 to TRBJ2-1, with 8 bases matching TRBD2. The germline gives CDR1 PRHDT, CDR2 FYEKMQ (reference sequence). The CDR3 totals 13 residues. V was pared by 7 bases and J by 6 bases, with 5 bases of the junction left unmatched. CDR3 residues: CASKREGRNEQFF. CDR3 in DNA: TGTGCCAGCAAACGGGAGGGCCGCAATGAGCAGTTCTTC. Filled out from reference TRBV13 and TRBJ2-1, the complete variable domain reads AAGVIQSPRHLIKEKRETATLKCYPIPRHDTVYWYQQGPGQDPQFLISFYEKMQSDKGSIPDRFSAQQFSDYHSELNMSSLELGDSALYFCASKREGRNEQFFGPGTRLTVL.

This chain connects TRBV6-5 to TRBJ2-3; D not resolved. Trimming cost V 7 bases and J 1 base, with 9 bases left between them. Germline CDR1 reads MNHEY; CDR2 reads SVGAGI. This CDR3 is 13 amino acids long. The CDR3 DNA follows: TGTGCCAGCATTCGGCCCGGCACAGATACGCAGTATTTT. It yields the protein CASIRPGTDTQYF.

The chain uses TRBV9 and TRBJ2-7, with D unresolved. Germline V gene sequence: CDR1 SGDLS, CDR2 YYNGEE. CDR3 length equals 15 residues. The germline V and J ends were trimmed by 1 base and 2 bases, with 13 bases remaining between them. The CDR3 DNA is TGTGCCAGCAGCGTACTAACTACGAATCCCTACGAGCAGTACTTC. It codes for CASSVLTTNPYEQYF. The full variable domain, in which reference TRBV9 and TRBJ2-7 provide the parts outside the CDR3, is DSGVTQTPKHLITATGQRVTLRCSPRSGDLSVYWYQQSLDQGLQFLIQYYNGEERAKGNILERFSAQQFPDLHSELNLSSLELGDSALYFCASSVLTTNPYEQYFGPGTRLTVT.

The chain joins TRBV29-1 to TRBJ2-7; D is uncertain. This CDR3 has 11 amino acids. The ends were cut back, 4 bases at V and 6 bases at J, with 10 bases in the middle. The V gene's germline CDR1 is SQVTM and CDR2 ANQGSEA. CDR3 region: CSVVEGIEQYF. CDR3 coding DNA: TGCAGCGTTGTTGAAGGGATCGAGCAGTACTTC.

The chain has TRBV5-1 and TRBJ1-5, with D uncertain. V was pared by 4 bases and J by 5 bases, with 13 bases between. Germline CDR1 and CDR2: SGHRS and YFSETQ. The CDR3 totals 14 residues. CDR3 sequence (DNA): TGCGCCAGCAGCCGCTCAAGTGGGGATCAGCCCCAGCATTTT. Residues: CASSRSSGDQPQHF.

The gene calls are TRBV5-8 and TRBJ2-4; the match to TRBD1 covers 9 bases. The CDR3 is 15 amino acids. CDR1 and CDR2 (germline): SGHTS, YDEGEE. J gave up 9 bases and V 1 base, and 8 bases lay outside the gene matches. CDR3 nucleotides: TGTGCCAGCAGCTTGAGGAGACAGGGGGTAGGCATTCAGTACTTC. This translates into CASSLRRQGVGIQYF. The whole variable domain, filled in from reference TRBV5-8 and TRBJ2-4, reads EAGVTQSPTHLIKTRGQQATLRCSPISGHTSVYWYQQALGLGLQFLLWYDEGEERNRGNFPPRFSGRQFPNYSSELNVNALELEDSALYLCASSLRRQGVGIQYFGAGTRLSVL.

This rearrangement joins TRBV12-5 to TRBJ1-5; D gene uncertain. The germline V gene has CDR1 LGHNT and CDR2 FRNRAP. Trimming took 5 bases from V and 6 from J, leaving 11 bases between them. The CDR3 length is 13 residues. CDR3 sequence: CASGPLAGQPQHF. The CDR3 DNA sequence: TGTGCTAGTGGTCCCCTGGCGGGTCAGCCCCAGCATTTT. Variable domain in full (rest from reference TRBV12-5 and TRBJ1-5): DARVTQTPRHKVTEMGQEVTMRCQPILGHNTVFWYRQTMMQGLELLAYFRNRAPLDDSGMPKDRFSAEMPDATLATLKIQPSEPRDSAVYFCASGPLAGQPQHFGDGTRLSIL.

The chain has TRBV7-9 and TRBJ2-2; weak D call: TRBD2 (6 bases). The CDR3 covers 14 residues. Germline V gives CDR1 SEHNR, CDR2 FQNEAQ (reference sequence). V dropped 0 bases and J dropped 5 bases, with 7 bases sitting between them. In DNA, the CDR3 is TGTGCCAGCAGCTTAGCGGAGGGGACCGGGGAGCTGTTTTTT. Protein sequence: CASSLAEGTGELFF.

V gene TRBV4-1 combines with J gene TRBJ2-3; D tentatively fits TRBD1 or TRBD2 (6 bases each). This CDR3 contains 15 residues. Germline CDR1 and CDR2: MGHRA and YSYEKL. V lost 0 bases and J lost 6, with 13 bases in between. Here the CDR3 DNA reads TGCGCCAGCAGCCAAGAGGAGGGGGAAGGGGATACGCAGTATTTT. Translation: CASSQEEGEGDTQYF.

The V and J genes are TRBV5-1 and TRBJ1-1; weak D call: TRBD1 (6 bases). V was cut by 4 bases and J by 5 bases, with 9 bases left in between. Per the germline V gene, CDR1 is SGHRS and CDR2 is YFSETQ. The CDR3 covers 12 residues. CDR3 amino acids: CASSPRGTEAFF. The CDR3 nucleotides read TGCGCCAGCAGCCCGAGGGGGACTGAAGCTTTCTTT.

Here the CDR3 DNA reads TGCAGCGTCTCAACCCCGACTTTAGCGGGAGCAGCAGATACGCAGTATTTT. Translating it yields CSVSTPTLAGAADTQYF. This chain connects TRBV29-1 to TRBJ2-3, with 9 bases matching TRBD2. V was pared by 6 bases and J by 4 bases, with 17 bases of the junction left unmatched. Germline assignment: CDR1 SQVTM and CDR2 ANQGSEA. The CDR3 is made up of 17 amino acids.

The V call is TRBV9, the J call TRBJ1-2, with unresolved D. CDR3 length: 15 amino acids. Germline V gene data show CDR1 as SGDLS and CDR2 as YYNGEE. Trimming stripped 4 bases from V and 2 bases from J, with 15 bases between. This chain's CDR3 is CASSRDIARNYGYTF. CDR3 in DNA: TGTGCCAGCAGCCGTGACATTGCGAGGAACTATGGCTACACCTTC.

Only one count was recorded for this clone. This chain uses TRBV4-1 with TRBJ2-4, with D maybe TRBD1 (7 bases). CDR3 length equals 14 residues. With 5 bases removed from V and 8 bases from J, the gap between germline ends came to 16 bases. Per germline, CDR1 MGHRA and CDR2 YSYEKL. CDR3 protein: CASSFGGGKDIQYF. As DNA, the CDR3 is TGCGCCAGCAGCTTCGGAGGGGGCAAGGACATTCAGTACTTC.

The rearrangement uses TRBV6-5 and TRBJ1-6; D not resolved. V gave up 8 bases and J gave up 3 bases, with 8 bases separating them. Per the germline V gene, CDR1 is MNHEY and CDR2 is SVGAGI. This CDR3 comprises 13 residues. Written as DNA, the CDR3 is TGTGCCAGCGGGGTTAACTATAATTCACCCCTCCACTTT. Translating it yields CASGVNYNSPLHF.

V usage is TRBV5-8 and J usage is TRBJ1-1; D perhaps matches TRBD1 (5 bases). Germline values: CDR1 SGHTS, CDR2 YDEGEE. V lost 0 bases and J 0 bases, leaving 18 bases between the germline ends. The CDR3 runs to 18 residues. CDR3 sequence: CASSLGQTIEPMNTEAFF. CDR3 nucleotides: TGTGCCAGCAGCTTGGGACAGACTATCGAACCTATGAACACTGAAGCTTTCTTT.

The rearrangement joins TRBV5-1 to TRBJ2-7; the match to TRBD1 covers 7 bases. CDR3 length: 15 residues. V lost 0 bases to trimming and J lost 0 bases; unmatched junction nucleotides: 3. The germline gives CDR1 SGHRS, CDR2 YFSETQ. The CDR3 here is CASSLEGTASYEQYF. The CDR3 region has the DNA TGCGCCAGCAGCTTGGAAGGGACAGCCTCCTACGAGCAGTACTTC.